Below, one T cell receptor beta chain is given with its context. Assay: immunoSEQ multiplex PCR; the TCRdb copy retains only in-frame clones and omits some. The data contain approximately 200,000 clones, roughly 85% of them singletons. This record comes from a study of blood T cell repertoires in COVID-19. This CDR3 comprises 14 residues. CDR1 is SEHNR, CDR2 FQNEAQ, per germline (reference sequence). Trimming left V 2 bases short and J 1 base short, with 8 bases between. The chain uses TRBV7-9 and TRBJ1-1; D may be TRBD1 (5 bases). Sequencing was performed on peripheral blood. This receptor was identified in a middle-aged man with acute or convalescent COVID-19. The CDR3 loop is CASSLNTGNTEAFF. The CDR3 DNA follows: TGTGCCAGCAGCTTAAATACAGGGAACACTGAAGCTTTCTTT.